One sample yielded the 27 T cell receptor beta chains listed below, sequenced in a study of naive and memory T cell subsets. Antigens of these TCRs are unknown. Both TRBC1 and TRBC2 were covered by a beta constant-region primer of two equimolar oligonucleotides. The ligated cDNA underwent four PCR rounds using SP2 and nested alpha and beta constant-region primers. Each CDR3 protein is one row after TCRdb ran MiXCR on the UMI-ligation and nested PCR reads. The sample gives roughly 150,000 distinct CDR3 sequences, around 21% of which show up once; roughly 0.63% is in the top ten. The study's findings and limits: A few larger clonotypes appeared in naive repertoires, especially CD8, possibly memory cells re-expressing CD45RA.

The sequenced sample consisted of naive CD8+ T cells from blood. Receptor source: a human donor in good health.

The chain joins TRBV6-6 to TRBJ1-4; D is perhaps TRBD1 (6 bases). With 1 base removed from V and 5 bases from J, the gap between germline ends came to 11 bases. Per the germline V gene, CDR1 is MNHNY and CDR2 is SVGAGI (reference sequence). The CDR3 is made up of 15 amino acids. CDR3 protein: CASSYLGQRNEKLFF. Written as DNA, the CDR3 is TGTGCCAGCAGTTACTTAGGACAGAGAAATGAAAAACTGTTTTTT.

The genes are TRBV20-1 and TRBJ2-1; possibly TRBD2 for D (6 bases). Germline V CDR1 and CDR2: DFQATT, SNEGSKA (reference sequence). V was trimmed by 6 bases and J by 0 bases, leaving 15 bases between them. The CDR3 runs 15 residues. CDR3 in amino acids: CSAPGLRSSYNEQFF. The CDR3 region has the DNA TGCAGTGCACCGGGACTCAGGAGCTCCTACAATGAGCAGTTCTTC.

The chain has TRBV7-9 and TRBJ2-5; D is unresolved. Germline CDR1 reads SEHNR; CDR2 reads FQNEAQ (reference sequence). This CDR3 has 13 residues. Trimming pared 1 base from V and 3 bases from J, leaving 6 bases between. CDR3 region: CASSLETEETQYF. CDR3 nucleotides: TGTGCCAGCAGCTTAGAGACTGAAGAGACCCAGTACTTC.

CDR3 protein: CASSKRSGRESETQYF. In DNA, the CDR3 is TGTGCCAGCAGTAAAAGGTCGGGCAGGGAATCGGAGACCCAGTACTTC. The chain links TRBV25-1 to TRBJ2-5; D possibly corresponds to TRBD1 (5 bases). V gave up 5 bases and J gave up 5 bases, with 21 bases separating them. Germline values: CDR1 MGHDK, CDR2 SYGVNS. CDR3 length: 16 amino acids.

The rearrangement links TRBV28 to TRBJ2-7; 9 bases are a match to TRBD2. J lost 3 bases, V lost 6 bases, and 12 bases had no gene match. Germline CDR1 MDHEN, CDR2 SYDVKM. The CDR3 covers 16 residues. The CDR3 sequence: CASSSIGLAWLYEQYF. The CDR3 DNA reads TGTGCCAGCAGCTCCATTGGACTAGCGTGGCTCTACGAGCAGTACTTC.

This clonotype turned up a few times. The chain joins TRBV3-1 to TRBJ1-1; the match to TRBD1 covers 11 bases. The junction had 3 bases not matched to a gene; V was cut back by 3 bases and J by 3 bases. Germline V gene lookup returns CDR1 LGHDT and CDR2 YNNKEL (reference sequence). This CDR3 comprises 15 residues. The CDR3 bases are TGTGCCAGCAGCCACGGACAGGGGGCTGACACTGAAGCTTTCTTT. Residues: CASSHGQGADTEAFF.

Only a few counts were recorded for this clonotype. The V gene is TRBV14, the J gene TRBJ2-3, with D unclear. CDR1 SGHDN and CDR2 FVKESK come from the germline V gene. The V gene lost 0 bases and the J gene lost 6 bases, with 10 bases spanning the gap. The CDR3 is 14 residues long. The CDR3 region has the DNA TGTGCCAGCAGCCAAGATTTCAGCTCCGATACGCAGTATTTT. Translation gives CASSQDFSSDTQYF.

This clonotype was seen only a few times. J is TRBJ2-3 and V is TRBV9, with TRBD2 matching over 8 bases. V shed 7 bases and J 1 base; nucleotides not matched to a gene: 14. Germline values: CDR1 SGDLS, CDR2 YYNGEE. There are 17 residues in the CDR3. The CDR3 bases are TGTGCCAGCGGAACGGGACTAGTCCCCCTAGGCACAGATACGCAGTATTTT. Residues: CASGTGLVPLGTDTQYF. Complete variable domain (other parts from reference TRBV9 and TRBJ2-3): DSGVTQTPKHLITATGQRVTLRCSPRSGDLSVYWYQQSLDQGLQFLIQYYNGEERAKGNILERFSAQQFPDLHSELNLSSLELGDSALYFCASGTGLVPLGTDTQYFGPGTRLTVL.

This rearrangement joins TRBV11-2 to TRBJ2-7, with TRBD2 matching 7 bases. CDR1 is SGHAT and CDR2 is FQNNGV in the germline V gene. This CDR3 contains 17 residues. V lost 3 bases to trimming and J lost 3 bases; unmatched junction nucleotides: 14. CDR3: CASSLSAGARVLYEQYF. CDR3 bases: TGTGCCAGCAGCTTGTCCGCGGGAGCCCGGGTACTCTACGAGCAGTACTTC.

In DNA, the CDR3 is TGCAGCGTTGAAGGACTAGAGGTGTACAATGAGCAGTTCTTC. This encodes CSVEGLEVYNEQFF. The V call is TRBV29-1, the J call TRBJ2-1, with a tentative D call TRBD2 (6 bases). Per germline, CDR1 SQVTM and CDR2 ANQGSEA. Deletions cut 1 base from V and 4 bases from J, with 11 bases between. The CDR3 sequence is 14 residues long.

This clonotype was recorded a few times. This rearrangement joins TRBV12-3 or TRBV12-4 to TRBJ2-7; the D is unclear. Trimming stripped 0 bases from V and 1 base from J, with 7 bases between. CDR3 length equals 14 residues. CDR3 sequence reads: CASSLALQSYEQYF. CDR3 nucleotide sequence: TGTGCCAGCAGTTTAGCCCTACAGTCCTACGAGCAGTACTTC.

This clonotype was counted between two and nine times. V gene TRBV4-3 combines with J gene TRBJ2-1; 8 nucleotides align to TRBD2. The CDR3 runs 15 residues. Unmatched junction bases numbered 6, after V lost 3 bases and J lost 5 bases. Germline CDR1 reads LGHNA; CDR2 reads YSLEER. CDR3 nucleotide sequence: TGCGCCAGCAGCCATCTCTACGGGAGGGACAATGAGCAGTTCTTC. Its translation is CASSHLYGRDNEQFF.

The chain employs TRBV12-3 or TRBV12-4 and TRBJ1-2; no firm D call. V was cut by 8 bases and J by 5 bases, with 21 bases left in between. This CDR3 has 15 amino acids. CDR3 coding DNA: TGTGCCAGCCGACTCAGCCTCCAAGATTGGTATGGCTACACCTTC. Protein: CASRLSLQDWYGYTF.

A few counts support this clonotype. The CDR3 region has the DNA TGTGCCAGCAGCCTGACACAGGGATGGGATACGCAGTATTTT. This gives the protein CASSLTQGWDTQYF. J is TRBJ2-3 and V is TRBV27; tentatively, D is TRBD1 (6 bases). CDR3 length: 14 residues. Deletions cut 6 bases from V and 6 bases from J, with 16 bases between. Germline values: CDR1 MNHEY, CDR2 SMNVEV (reference sequence).

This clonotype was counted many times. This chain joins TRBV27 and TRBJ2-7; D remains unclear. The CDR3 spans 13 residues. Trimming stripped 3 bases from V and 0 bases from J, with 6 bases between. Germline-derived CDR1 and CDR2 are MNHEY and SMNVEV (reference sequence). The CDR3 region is CASSFLSSYEQYF. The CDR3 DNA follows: TGTGCCAGCAGTTTTCTAAGCTCCTACGAGCAGTACTTC.

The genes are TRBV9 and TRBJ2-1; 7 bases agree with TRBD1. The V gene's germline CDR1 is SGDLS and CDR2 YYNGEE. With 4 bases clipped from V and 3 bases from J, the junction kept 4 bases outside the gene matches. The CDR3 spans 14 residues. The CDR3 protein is CASSPRQGYNEQFF. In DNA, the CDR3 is TGTGCCAGCAGCCCCCGACAGGGCTACAATGAGCAGTTCTTC.

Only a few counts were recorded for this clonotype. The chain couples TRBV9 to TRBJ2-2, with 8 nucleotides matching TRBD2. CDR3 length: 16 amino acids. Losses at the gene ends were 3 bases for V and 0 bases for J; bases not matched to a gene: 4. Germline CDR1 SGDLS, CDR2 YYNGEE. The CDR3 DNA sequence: TGTGCCAGCAGCGAAACTAGCGGAACGAACACCGGGGAGCTGTTTTTT. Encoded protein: CASSETSGTNTGELFF.

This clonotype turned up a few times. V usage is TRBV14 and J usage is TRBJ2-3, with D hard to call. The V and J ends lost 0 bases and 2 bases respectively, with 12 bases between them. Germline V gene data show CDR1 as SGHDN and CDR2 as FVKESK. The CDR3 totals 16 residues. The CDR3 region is CASSQERGVDTDTQYF. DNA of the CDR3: TGTGCCAGCAGCCAAGAGCGAGGAGTAGACACAGATACGCAGTATTTT.

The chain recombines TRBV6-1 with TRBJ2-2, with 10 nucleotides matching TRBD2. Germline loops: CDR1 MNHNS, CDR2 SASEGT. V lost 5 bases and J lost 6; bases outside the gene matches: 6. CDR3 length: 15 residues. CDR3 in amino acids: CASSPLAGVAGELFF. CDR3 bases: TGTGCCAGCAGTCCCCTAGCGGGAGTCGCCGGGGAGCTGTTTTTT.

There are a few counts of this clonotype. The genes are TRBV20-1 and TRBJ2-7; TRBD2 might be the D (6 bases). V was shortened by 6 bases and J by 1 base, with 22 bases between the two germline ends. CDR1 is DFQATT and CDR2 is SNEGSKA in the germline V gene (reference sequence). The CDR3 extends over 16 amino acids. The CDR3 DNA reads TGCAGTGCAGACGGAGGAGGGGCGGGATATTCCTACGAGCAGTACTTC. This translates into CSADGGGAGYSYEQYF.

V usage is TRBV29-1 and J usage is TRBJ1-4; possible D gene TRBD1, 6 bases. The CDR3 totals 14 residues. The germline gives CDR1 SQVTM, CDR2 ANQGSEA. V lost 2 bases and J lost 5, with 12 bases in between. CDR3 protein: CSVELAGVNEKLFF. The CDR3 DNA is TGCAGCGTTGAATTGGCAGGGGTAAATGAAAAACTGTTTTTT.

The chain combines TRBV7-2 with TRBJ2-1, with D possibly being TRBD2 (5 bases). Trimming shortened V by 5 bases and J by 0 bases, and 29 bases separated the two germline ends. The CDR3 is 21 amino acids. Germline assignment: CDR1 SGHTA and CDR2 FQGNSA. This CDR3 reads CASSQLIAVREVESSYNEQFF. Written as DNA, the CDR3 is TGTGCCAGCAGCCAACTTATCGCCGTCCGGGAAGTAGAAAGCTCCTACAATGAGCAGTTCTTC.

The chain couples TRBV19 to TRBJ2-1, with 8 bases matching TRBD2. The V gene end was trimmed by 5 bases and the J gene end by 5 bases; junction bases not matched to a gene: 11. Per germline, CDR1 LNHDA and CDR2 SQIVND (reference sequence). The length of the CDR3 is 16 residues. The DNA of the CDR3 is TGTGCCAGTAGTCCCTCCTGGCGGGAGGCTAACAATGAGCAGTTCTTC. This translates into CASSPSWREANNEQFF.

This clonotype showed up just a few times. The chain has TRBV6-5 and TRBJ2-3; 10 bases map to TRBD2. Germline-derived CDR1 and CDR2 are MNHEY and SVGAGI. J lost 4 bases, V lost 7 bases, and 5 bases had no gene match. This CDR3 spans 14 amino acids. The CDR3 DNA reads TGTGCCAGCAAGAGCGGGAGGGCCTCAGATACGCAGTATTTT. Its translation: CASKSGRASDTQYF.

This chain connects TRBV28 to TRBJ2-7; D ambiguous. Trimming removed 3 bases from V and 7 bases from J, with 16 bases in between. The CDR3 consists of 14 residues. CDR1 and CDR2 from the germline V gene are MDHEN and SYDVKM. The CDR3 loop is CASSFNLYVWEQYF. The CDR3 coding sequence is TGTGCCAGCAGTTTCAATCTATACGTGTGGGAGCAGTACTTC.

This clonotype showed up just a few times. CDR3 loop: CASSYSPVSYYGYTF. CDR3 DNA sequence: TGTGCCAGCAGTTACTCCCCTGTCTCCTACTATGGCTACACCTTC. The chain joins TRBV6-2 or TRBV6-3 to TRBJ1-2; D unclear. With 0 bases removed from V and 3 bases from J, the gap between germline ends came to 11 bases. Germline CDR1 and CDR2: MNHEY and SVGEGT. CDR3 size: 15 residues.

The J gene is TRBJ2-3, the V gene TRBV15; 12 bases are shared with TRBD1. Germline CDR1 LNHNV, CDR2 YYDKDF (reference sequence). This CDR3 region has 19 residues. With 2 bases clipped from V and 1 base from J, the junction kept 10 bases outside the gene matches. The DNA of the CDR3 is TGTGCCACCAGCAGATCGGGACAGGGGGCATTCCTGCGCACAGATACGCAGTATTTT. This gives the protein CATSRSGQGAFLRTDTQYF.